This T cell receptor (beta chain) was observed in a study of T cells in narcolepsy. As for the study in general: Donors had narcolepsy type 1 or type 2, or were healthy controls. Study-wide results and limits: Autoreactive HCRT-specific and TRIB2-specific clonotypes were marked in same-patient CSF-versus-blood CD4+ comparisons. Autoreactive clone sequences were missing from some blood memory CD4+ repertoires.

Sequencing was performed with immunoSEQ multiplex PCR; in TCRdb, only in-frame clones are kept and a portion is missing. The sample consists of just over 40,000 clones, about 91% of them appearing once. Of note for this clone: Its antigen is as yet unknown.

This receptor was identified in a human donor with narcolepsy. What was sequenced was CD45RA- memory CD4+ T cells from PBMCs.

The CDR3 coding sequence is TGTGCCAGCAGCTCAGCGGGAGTCGTTTTCGGGGAGCTGTTTTTT. Its translation: CASSSAGVVFGELFF. The chain recombines TRBV5-4 with TRBJ2-2, with TRBD2 matching over 8 bases. The J segment lost 7 bases and the V segment lost 3 bases, leaving 8 bases of the junction unmatched. Germline CDR1 SGHNT, CDR2 YYREEE (reference sequence). The CDR3 runs to 15 residues. Using reference TRBV5-4 and TRBJ2-2 for the parts outside the CDR3, the full variable domain is ETGVTQSPTHLIKTRGQQVTLRCSSQSGHNTVSWYQQALGQGPQFIFQYYREEENGRGNFPPRFSGLQFPNYSSELNVNALELDDSALYLCASSSAGVVFGELFFGEGSRLTVL.